This is a list of T cell receptor beta chains from one sample in a study of graft-versus-host responses after intestinal transplantation. The antigens for these receptors are not known. Generated by immunoSEQ multiplex PCR, the TCRdb table keeps only in-frame clones and is missing some. Among under 100,000 clones listed, just under 95% were seen once. The material was unstimulated CD8+ T cells sorted from spleen or lymph node cells, obtained before transplant. The source of these receptors is a human donor who was the organ donor for an intestinal transplant. The CDR3 runs from the conserved cysteine through the conserved F or W. Each record gives: J gene, D gene, V gene, clone size, CDR3 protein, CDR3 DNA. A D gene is named only where the DNA matches it firmly. Some rows mark clone size as missing; the rest say once, few, many or name a class of expanded clone.

TRBJ1-1 . TRBV4-1 . CASRNGISPEAFF TGCGCCAGCAGAAACGGGATTAGCCCTGAAGCTTTCTTT
TRBJ1-1 . TRBV5-4 . CASNPQGLGTEAFF TGTGCCAGCAACCCACAGGGCCTAGGCACTGAAGCTTTCTTT
TRBJ2-1 TRBD2 TRBV5-1 . CASSSTSGGYNEQFF TGCGCCAGCAGCTCGACTAGCGGGGGTTACAATGAGCAGTTCTTC
TRBJ2-7 . TRBV27 . CASGRGGAPEQYF TGTGCCAGCGGAAGAGGGGGGGCGCCCGAGCAGTACTTC
TRBJ2-6 . TRBV4-3 . CASSQDAAGANVLTF TGCGCCAGCAGCCAAGATGCGGCTGGGGCCAACGTCCTGACTTTC
TRBJ1-2 . TRBV7-9 . CASIPPVPYTF TGTGCCAGCATCCCCCCTGTTCCCTACACCTTC
TRBJ2-6 . TRBV19 . CASTATSSGANVLTF TGTGCCAGTACAGCAACTAGCTCTGGGGCCAACGTCCTGACTTTC
TRBJ1-2 . TRBV29-1 . CSVVDGRGYGYTF TGCAGCGTTGTCGACGGAAGGGGCTATGGCTACACCTTC
TRBJ2-7 TRBD2 TRBV7-6 . CASSPYIYPGLNEQYF TGTGCCAGCAGCCCCTATATCTACCCGGGACTAAACGAGCAGTACTTC
TRBJ2-1 TRBD1 TRBV5-1 . CATGTGGSNEQFF TGCGCCACCGGGACAGGGGGGAGCAATGAGCAGTTCTTC
TRBJ2-1 . TRBV20-1 . CSATPGQFF TGCAGTGCTACCCCCGGGCAGTTCTTC
TRBJ2-7 TRBD1 TRBV11-2 . CASKSGQGAGYEQYF TGTGCCAGCAAATCGGGGCAGGGGGCTGGCTACGAGCAGTACTTC
TRBJ1-2 . TRBV9 . CASSAGINGYTF TGTGCCAGCAGCGCAGGGATCAATGGCTACACCTTC
TRBJ2-7 TRBD2 TRBV4-2 . CASSQASLAGDEQYF TGTGCCAGCAGCCAAGCGTCACTAGCGGGGGACGAGCAGTACTTC
TRBJ2-7 . TRBV4-3 . CASSQDIRGPYEQYF TGCGCCAGCAGCCAAGATATTCGCGGGCCCTACGAGCAGTACTTC
TRBJ2-6 TRBD2 TRBV5-1 . CASRVRGDGSSGSGANVLTF TGCGCCAGCAGAGTTCGGGGGGACGGATCTTCCGGATCTGGGGCCAACGTCCTGACTTTC
TRBJ1-1 . TRBV2 few CATRGRVEAFF TGTGCCACCCGGGGGAGGGTAGAAGCTTTCTTT
TRBJ1-5 . TRBV19 . CASKPRTANRPQHF TGTGCCAGTAAACCACGGACAGCGAACCGGCCCCAGCATTTT
TRBJ1-5 TRBD1 TRBV6-6 few CASSRDRGPQPQHF TGTGCCAGCAGTCGGGACAGGGGGCCTCAGCCCCAGCATTTT
TRBJ1-1 . TRBV7-6 . CASSLEGTSNTEAFF TGTGCCAGCAGCTTAGAAGGGACATCGAACACTGAAGCTTTCTTT
TRBJ1-4 . TRBV7-9 few CASSSPKHEKLFF TGTGCCAGCAGCTCCCCCAAACACGAAAAACTGTTTTTT
TRBJ2-7 . TRBV7-9 once CASSLGLDSYEQYF TGTGCCAGCAGCTTAGGACTAGATTCGTACGAGCAGTACTTC
TRBJ2-7 . TRBV27 . CASSLAGNEQYF TGTGCCAGCAGTTTAGCCGGGAACGAGCAGTACTTC
TRBJ2-7 . TRBV2 . CASKGRHEQYF TGTGCCAGCAAGGGGCGGCACGAGCAGTACTTC
TRBJ1-2 . TRBV9 . CASSSYGYTF TGTGCCAGTAGTAGCTATGGCTACACCTTC
TRBJ2-2 TRBD1 TRBV28 once CASRPTGAGELFF TGTGCCAGCAGGCCTACAGGGGCCGGGGAGCTGTTTTTT
TRBJ2-7 . TRBV6-1 . CASSEEAAGYEQYF TGTGCCAGCAGTGAAGAGGCGGCGGGCTACGAGCAGTACTTC
TRBJ1-4 . TRBV19 once CASSVRGHEKLFF TGTGCCAGTAGCGTCAGGGGTCATGAAAAACTGTTTTTT
TRBJ2-5 TRBD1 TRBV12-5 . CASGPDGTEGTQYF TGTGCTAGTGGTCCGGATGGGACAGAGGGGACCCAGTACTTC
TRBJ1-6 TRBD1 TRBV7-9 . CASSLSRDRNSPLHF TGTGCCAGCAGCTTATCCCGGGACAGGAATTCACCCCTCCACTTT
TRBJ2-1 . TRBV10-3 . CALGGGPSEEQFF TGTGCCCTGGGCGGGGGCCCTTCGGAGGAGCAGTTCTTC
TRBJ1-1 TRBD1 TRBV5-1 . CASSTGTGSVAFF TGCGCCAGCAGTACCGGGACAGGGAGTGTAGCTTTCTTT
TRBJ2-1 TRBD2 TRBV28 . CASIMRGGNEQFF TGTGCCAGCATCATGCGGGGGGGAAATGAGCAGTTCTTC
TRBJ2-7 . TRBV13 . CASSLTPGYEQYF TGTGCCAGCAGCTTAACCCCAGGCTACGAGCAGTACTTC
TRBJ1-4 TRBD1 TRBV7-8 . CASSRLTGGREKLFF TGTGCCAGCAGCCGATTGACAGGGGGACGAGAAAAACTGTTTTTT
TRBJ1-1 . TRBV4-1 . CASSPAGSTEAFF TGCGCCAGCAGCCCCGCGGGGTCCACTGAAGCTTTCTTT
TRBJ2-7 TRBD1 TRBV4-1 . CASSDDRGSYEQYF TGCGCCAGCAGCGATGACAGGGGGTCCTACGAGCAGTACTTC
TRBJ1-1 . TRBV7-3 . CASSLTAGTEAFF TGTGCCAGCAGCCTAACGGCGGGGACTGAAGCTTTCTTT
TRBJ2-1 . TRBV6-5 . CASSYSVARVGNEQFF TGTGCCAGCAGTTACTCGGTAGCCCGTGTTGGCAATGAGCAGTTCTTC
TRBJ1-2 . TRBV9 . CASSAPQASGGYTF TGTGCCAGCAGCGCCCCCCAGGCCTCGGGAGGCTACACCTTC
TRBJ2-1 TRBD2 TRBV4-1 . CASSQDPGLYNEQFF TGCGCCAGCAGCCAAGATCCGGGACTATACAATGAGCAGTTCTTC
TRBJ2-5 . TRBV4-3 . CASSQDGPRGETQYF TGCGCCAGCAGCCAAGACGGGCCCCGAGGGGAGACCCAGTACTTC
TRBJ1-6 . TRBV7-9 . CASSLIPDNSPLHF TGTGCCAGCAGCTTAATCCCTGATAATTCACCCCTCCACTTT
TRBJ1-5 TRBD1 TRBV19 . CASSIITGVQPQHF TGTGCCAGTAGTATAATAACAGGGGTCCAGCCCCAGCATTTT
TRBJ2-7 . TRBV15 few CATSSGTRFFRSYEQYF TGTGCCACCAGCAGCGGGACACGGTTTTTCCGCTCCTACGAGCAGTACTTC
TRBJ2-7 . TRBV28 . CASQGRGRYEQYF TGTGCCAGCCAGGGGAGGGGGAGGTACGAGCAGTACTTC
TRBJ2-7 . TRBV7-2 . CASSPTTTAYEQYF TGTGCCAGCAGCCCTACGACCACAGCTTACGAGCAGTACTTC
TRBJ2-7 TRBD1 TRBV6-5 . CASSYPHRDRAYEQYF TGTGCCAGCAGCTACCCTCACCGGGACAGGGCGTACGAGCAGTACTTC
TRBJ2-1 . TRBV7-3 . CASSLRAGVYNEQFF TGTGCCAGCAGCTTACGAGCCGGGGTCTACAATGAGCAGTTCTTC
TRBJ2-5 . TRBV9 . CASSPWGSKGETQYF TGTGCCAGCAGCCCATGGGGCAGCAAGGGAGAGACCCAGTACTTC
TRBJ2-7 TRBD2 TRBV19 . CASTKRAGDEQYF TGTGCCAGTACCAAAAGGGCGGGAGACGAGCAGTACTTC
TRBJ1-5 . TRBV4-1 once CASSSLYGDQPQHF TGCGCCAGCAGCTCTCTGTACGGGGATCAGCCCCAGCATTTT
TRBJ1-2 . TRBV5-6 . CASSLAMGSESGYTF TGTGCCAGCAGCTTGGCCATGGGGAGTGAATCTGGCTACACCTTC